Sequencing of this T cell receptor (beta chain) was carried out in a study of shared clonotypes between healthy human individuals. General study results and limits: For naive CD4 cells, roughly 5.5% of clonotypes were shared across a handful of donors.

Terminally differentiated effector memory CD45RA+ cells were excluded from the naive CD8 cells, which were CD45RO-negative and positively selected for CCR7. The CDR3 has 11 amino acids. From germline, CDR1 is MNHEY and CDR2 SMNVEV (reference sequence). V lost 6 bases, J lost 5 bases, and 7 bases lay in between. Sequencing used immunoSEQ multiplex PCR; TCRdb keeps in-frame clones, though not all of them. This table has approximately 600,000 clones, 85% to 95% appearing once. This clone was detected only a few times. Its antigen is as yet unknown. Distinct nucleotide sequences in the sample also encode this CDR3.

The chain joins TRBV27 to TRBJ1-2, with D unresolved. The sample taken for sequencing was naive CD8+ T cells sorted from blood. The TCR sequence derives from a woman aged 25 to 45 in good health. In DNA, the CDR3 is TGTGCCAGCAGCCCCGGGTATGGCTACACCTTC. Protein product: CASSPGYGYTF.